These T cell receptor beta chains were read from a single sample in a study of blood T cell repertoires in COVID-19. This table comes from immunoSEQ multiplex PCR, and its TCRdb copy is limited to in-frame clones, with some not included. This sample has roughly 52,000 clones, with around 87% found just once. The sample taken for sequencing was peripheral blood. These receptors all stem from a middle-aged man with acute or convalescent COVID-19. Both conserved end residues are part of each CDR3. The order of the fields is clone size, D gene, J gene, V gene, CDR3 protein, CDR3 DNA. D genes are given only for firm matches. Some rows mark clone size as missing; the rest say once, few, many or name a class of expanded clone.

clone_size: NA
d_call: TRBD2
j_call: TRBJ2-1
v_call: TRBV11-3
cdr3_aa: CASTPSGGDEQFF
cdr3_nt: TGTGCCAGCACCCCTAGCGGAGGCGATGAGCAGTTCTTC

clone_size: NA
d_call: TRBD1
j_call: TRBJ1-3
v_call: TRBV7-3
cdr3_aa: CASSLGPDRAVGNTIYF
cdr3_nt: TGTGCCAGCAGCTTAGGGCCGGACAGGGCTGTTGGAAACACCATATATTTT

clone_size: NA
d_call: TRBD2
j_call: TRBJ2-3
v_call: TRBV12-5
cdr3_aa: CASGFSGAADTQYF
cdr3_nt: TGTGCTAGTGGTTTTAGCGGGGCCGCAGATACGCAGTATTTT

clone_size: NA
d_call: NA
j_call: TRBJ1-5
v_call: TRBV28
cdr3_aa: CASSLRGSSNQPQHF
cdr3_nt: TGTGCCAGCAGTTTACGGGGGTCTAGCAATCAGCCCCAGCATTTT

clone_size: NA
d_call: TRBD1
j_call: TRBJ1-5
v_call: TRBV19
cdr3_aa: CASRPGDRERQPQHF
cdr3_nt: TGTGCCAGTAGGCCCGGGGACAGGGAGAGACAGCCCCAGCATTTT

clone_size: NA
d_call: NA
j_call: TRBJ1-3
v_call: TRBV19
cdr3_aa: CASSSITGNTIYF
cdr3_nt: TGTGCCAGTAGTTCAATCACTGGAAACACCATATATTTT

clone_size: few
d_call: TRBD1
j_call: TRBJ2-7
v_call: TRBV11-2
cdr3_aa: CASSLGVGGSEQYF
cdr3_nt: TGTGCCAGCAGCTTAGGGGTAGGGGGCTCCGAGCAGTACTTC

clone_size: once
d_call: NA
j_call: TRBJ2-6
v_call: TRBV7-8
cdr3_aa: CASSLVRSFKGANVLTF
cdr3_nt: TGTGCCAGCAGCTTAGTTCGCAGTTTCAAGGGGGCCAACGTCCTGACTTTC

clone_size: NA
d_call: NA
j_call: TRBJ2-7
v_call: TRBV2
cdr3_aa: CASSAPGSSSYEQYF
cdr3_nt: TGTGCCAGCAGTGCCCCAGGATCGAGCTCCTACGAGCAGTACTTC

clone_size: NA
d_call: NA
j_call: TRBJ2-5
v_call: TRBV29-1
cdr3_aa: CSAPARGGGETQYF
cdr3_nt: TGCAGCGCACCTGCGAGAGGGGGGGGAGAGACCCAGTACTTC

clone_size: NA
d_call: NA
j_call: TRBJ2-7
v_call: TRBV3-1/TRBV3-2
cdr3_aa: CASSQGGTRNEQYF
cdr3_nt: TGTGCCAGCAGCCAAGGGGGGACAAGGAACGAGCAGTACTTC

clone_size: NA
d_call: TRBD1
j_call: TRBJ1-2
v_call: TRBV11-2
cdr3_aa: CASSPRQGMGYTF
cdr3_nt: TGTGCCAGCAGCCCCCGACAGGGTATGGGCTACACCTTC

clone_size: NA
d_call: TRBD2
j_call: TRBJ2-7
v_call: TRBV10-2
cdr3_aa: CASSEGREDAYEQYF
cdr3_nt: TGCGCCAGCAGTGAGGGGCGGGAGGATGCCTACGAGCAGTACTTC

clone_size: NA
d_call: TRBD1
j_call: TRBJ1-2
v_call: TRBV5-1
cdr3_aa: CASTGGGYGYTF
cdr3_nt: TGCGCCAGCACAGGGGGCGGCTATGGCTACACCTTC

clone_size: NA
d_call: NA
j_call: TRBJ2-7
v_call: TRBV11-2
cdr3_aa: CASSSRPGTPYEQYF
cdr3_nt: TGTGCCAGCAGCTCCAGACCCGGGACACCTTACGAGCAGTACTTC

clone_size: NA
d_call: NA
j_call: TRBJ2-6
v_call: TRBV11-2
cdr3_aa: CASSFGSGANVLTF
cdr3_nt: TGTGCCAGCAGCTTCGGGTCTGGGGCCAACGTCCTGACTTTC

clone_size: NA
d_call: TRBD2
j_call: TRBJ2-3
v_call: TRBV27
cdr3_aa: CASSFISGGPTDTQYF
cdr3_nt: TGTGCCAGCAGTTTCATTAGCGGGGGACCCACAGATACGCAGTATTTT

clone_size: NA
d_call: NA
j_call: TRBJ2-7
v_call: TRBV19
cdr3_aa: CASSIRQTYEQYF
cdr3_nt: TGTGCCAGTAGTATCAGACAAACCTACGAGCAGTACTTC

clone_size: NA
d_call: TRBD1
j_call: TRBJ2-4
v_call: TRBV19
cdr3_aa: CATTDRGRDIQYF
cdr3_nt: TGTGCCACCACGGACAGGGGTCGGGACATTCAGTACTTC

clone_size: NA
d_call: TRBD1
j_call: TRBJ1-6
v_call: TRBV9
cdr3_aa: CASSPGGTGDNSPLHF
cdr3_nt: TGTGCCAGCAGCCCAGGGGGTACCGGAGATAATTCACCCCTCCACTTT